These T cell receptor beta chains were read from a single sample in a study of blood T cell repertoires in COVID-19. The assay was immunoSEQ multiplex PCR, and TCRdb's table has in-frame clones only and misses some. The sample lists around 100,000 clones, nearly 90% occurring once. The sequencing sample was made of peripheral blood. These receptors came from a man aged 45 to 65 with active COVID-19. Both conserved end residues are part of each CDR3. D genes are given only for firm matches. Clone size is given for some rows only: seen once, a few or many times, or a class if the clone is expanded.

d_call j_call v_call clone_size cdr3_nt cdr3_aa
TRBD2 TRBJ2-2 TRBV5-1 . TGCGCCAGCAGCTCCCAGGCGGGGGGCCACACCGGGGAGCTGTTTTTT CASSSQAGGHTGELFF
TRBD1 TRBJ2-1 TRBV5-6 . TGTGCCAGCAGCTTGACACTGGACAGGGGGACCTCAATAGAGCAGTTCTTC CASSLTLDRGTSIEQFF
TRBD2 TRBJ2-2 TRBV7-2 . TGTGCCAGCAGCTTAGGACTAGCGGGGGGCCACACCGGGGAGCTGTTTTTT CASSLGLAGGHTGELFF
. TRBJ1-1 TRBV5-6 . TGTGCCAGCAGCTTTCTCGCCATCGGGAGCATGAACACTGAAGCTTTCTTT CASSFLAIGSMNTEAFF
. TRBJ2-7 TRBV11-1 . TGTGCCAGCAGCCCCATAGCGAGGCGGGGGCCTTACGAGCAGTACTTC CASSPIARRGPYEQYF
. TRBJ1-1 TRBV5-1 . TGCGCCAGCAGCTTGCGAGGAGACACTGAAGCTTTCTTT CASSLRGDTEAFF
. TRBJ1-2 TRBV5-5 . TGTGCCAGCAGCTTGGGCGTTAAAAACTATGGCTACACCTTC CASSLGVKNYGYTF
TRBD1 TRBJ1-6 TRBV3-1/TRBV3-2 . TGTGCCAGCAGCTCCCGGGACAGGGTGGGTTCACCCCTCCACTTT CASSSRDRVGSPLHF
TRBD1 TRBJ1-1 TRBV4-2 . TGTGCCAGCAGCCCAAGAGACAGGGGGAACACTGAAGCTTTCTTT CASSPRDRGNTEAFF
. TRBJ2-5 TRBV11-2 . TGTGCCAGCAGCTCAGATGGGACATTACAAGAGACCCAGTACTTC CASSSDGTLQETQYF
. TRBJ2-3 TRBV11-3 . TGTGCCAGCAGCTTCCGCGGGGGCACAGATACGCAGTATTTT CASSFRGGTDTQYF
TRBD1 TRBJ2-7 TRBV10-1 few TGCGCCAGCAGTCGGGGACAGGGGATGTACGAGCAGTACTTC CASSRGQGMYEQYF
. TRBJ1-4 TRBV7-9 . TGTGCCAGCAGCCGGGGGTTTAATGAAAAACTGTTTTTT CASSRGFNEKLFF
. TRBJ2-3 TRBV13 once TGTGCCAGCAGCTTCGGGGGGCAGGCAGATACGCAGTATTTT CASSFGGQADTQYF
TRBD2 TRBJ2-5 TRBV7-9 . TGTGCCAGCAGCCGAGATAGCGGGGGGCAAGAGACCCAGTACTTC CASSRDSGGQETQYF
TRBD1 TRBJ2-7 TRBV6-6 . TGTGCCAGCAAGGCGAAACCGGACAGGACCTACGAGCAGTACTTC CASKAKPDRTYEQYF
. TRBJ1-1 TRBV25-1 . TGTGCCAGCAGGGGCCAGGGAGGCGGGAACACTGAAGCTTTCTTT CASRGQGGGNTEAFF
. TRBJ1-3 TRBV7-9 . TGTGCCAGCAGCTTAGATTCAGGGGCTGGAAACACCATATATTTT CASSLDSGAGNTIYF
. TRBJ2-7 TRBV5-6 . TGTGCCAGCAGGACGACAGGAATCGCCTACGAGCAGTACTTC CASRTTGIAYEQYF
. TRBJ1-2 TRBV7-2 once TGTGCCAGCAGCCAATCACGGGGTTTAGGGGGCTATGGCTACACCTTC CASSQSRGLGGYGYTF
TRBD2 TRBJ2-1 TRBV6-1 . TGTGCCAGCAGTGAGGGTCCGGGACTAGCCTACGACAATGAGCAGTTCTTC CASSEGPGLAYDNEQFF
. TRBJ1-3 TRBV9 once TGTGCCAGCAGCGTAGAGAGGAACACCATATATTTT CASSVERNTIYF
TRBD1 TRBJ1-6 TRBV9 . TGTGCCAGCAGCGCGTCGACAGGGGGCCATTCACCCCTCCACTTT CASSASTGGHSPLHF
TRBD1 TRBJ1-2 TRBV5-1 . TGCGCCAGCAGGACGGGACAGGGGGCGGACTATGGCTACACCTTC CASRTGQGADYGYTF
. TRBJ2-3 TRBV5-3 . TGTGCCAGAAGCTTTCAGAGCACAGATACGCAGTATTTT CARSFQSTDTQYF
. TRBJ2-6 TRBV6-6 once TGTGCCAGCAGTAAAGACAGCTCTGGGGCCAACGTCCTGACTTTC CASSKDSSGANVLTF
. TRBJ2-7 TRBV19 . TGTGCCAGTAATGGGGGGAATCCCTACGAGCAGTACTTC CASNGGNPYEQYF
. TRBJ2-5 TRBV14 . TGTGCCAGCAGCCCCAGGGATCCCCAAGAGACCCAGTACTTC CASSPRDPQETQYF
TRBD1 TRBJ1-4 TRBV19 . TGTGCCAGTACCAACAGGGGGCAGCCAAGTAATGAAAAACTGTTTTTT CASTNRGQPSNEKLFF